This T cell receptor beta chain was retrieved from a study of blood T cell repertoires in COVID-19. The CDR3 extends over 16 amino acids. Trimming stripped 3 bases from V and 0 bases from J, with 12 bases between. Germline V gene lookup returns CDR1 MDHEN and CDR2 SYDVKM. Sequenced by immunoSEQ multiplex PCR; TCRdb stores in-frame clones only, minus some. The table includes about 58,000 clones, 75% to 90% detected once. The sequenced sample consisted of peripheral blood. The V gene is TRBV28, the J gene TRBJ1-3; no definite D call. This sequence originates from a woman aged 70-85 years with active COVID-19. The CDR3 is CASSFSDGGSGNTIYF. Written as DNA, the CDR3 is TGTGCCAGCAGTTTCTCAGACGGAGGCTCTGGAAACACCATATATTTT.